This record concerns one TCR beta chain sequence. Antigen specificity is unknown. The data are from a study of shared clonotypes between healthy human individuals. Overall study context: A donor's plate count was three for CD4 naive and three for CD4 memory; CD8 naive had two and CD8 memory one. General observations from the study: Depth was large, yet rarefaction showed that sorted-subset sequencing was incomplete.

Deep was the level used in running the assay. Sorted-subset replicate PCR reactions were performed with about 200 ng DNA, corresponding to roughly 29,000 T cell genomes. Assay: immunoSEQ multiplex PCR; the TCRdb copy retains only in-frame clones and omits some. The table lists around 700,000 clones, about 78% of them singletons. The V gene lost 6 bases and the J gene lost 2 bases, with 16 bases spanning the gap. The CDR3 runs to 15 residues. Germline V gene data show CDR1 as SNHLY and CDR2 as FYNNEI. The receptor was isolated from a woman in her twenties or thirties in good health. The sequencing input was memory CD4+ T cells sorted from blood. Specified subset: CD45RA-negative fraction. The rearrangement links TRBV2 to TRBJ1-2; the D gene is possibly TRBD1 (6 bases). CDR3 bases: TGTGCCAGCAGCCCTCGGTGGGGGGCGAACTATGGCTACACCTTC. It is translated as CASSPRWGANYGYTF.